This record covers a single T cell receptor (beta chain). The antigen is undetermined. The source of the sample is a study of vaccination effects on CD4 cells after COVID-19. About the study: Post-vaccine sampling occurred a median 72 days after the second dose.

Sequencing was preceded by expansion of antigen-specific CD4+ T cells with viral peptide pools in the ViraFEST assay. The culture ran for 10 to 11 days, and then CD4+ T cells were isolated. Each participant was given two doses of one vaccine (BNT162b2 or mRNA-1273). The CDR3 totals 15 residues. Trimming left V 3 bases short and J 1 base short, with 15 bases between. The V gene's germline CDR1 is GTSNPN and CDR2 SVGIG (reference sequence). The assay was immunoSEQ multiplex PCR, and TCRdb's table has in-frame clones only and misses some. Among about 27,000 clones listed, 83% were seen once. The sample consisted of CD4+ T cells from PBMCs cultured with HCoV-NL63 spike peptides, taken after COVID-19 vaccination. This clonotype was sampled from a human donor who received a COVID-19 vaccine. Some clones in this sample may be carry-over from other donors' samples. The chain has TRBV30 and TRBJ1-2; D ambiguous. CDR3 region: CAWSAAGKNNYGYTF. CDR3 nucleotides: TGTGCCTGGAGCGCGGCGGGGAAAAATAACTATGGCTACACCTTC.